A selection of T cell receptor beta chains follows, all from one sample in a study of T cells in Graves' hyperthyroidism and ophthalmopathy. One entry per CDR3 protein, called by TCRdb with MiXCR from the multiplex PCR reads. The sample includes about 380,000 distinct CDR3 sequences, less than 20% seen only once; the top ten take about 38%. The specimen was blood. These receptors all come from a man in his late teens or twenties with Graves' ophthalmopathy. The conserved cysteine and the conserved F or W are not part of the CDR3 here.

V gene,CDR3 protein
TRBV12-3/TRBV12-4,ASRGDLTGTPH
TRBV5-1,ASSFTGGSTDTQY
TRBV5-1,ASTRGGQRSYEQY
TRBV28,ASTFAGSTDTQY
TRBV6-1,ASSVQGAVTEAF
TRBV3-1,ASSQVGPGFPPLH
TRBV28,ASSLLPGTGGTGELF
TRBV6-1,ASSSYRGLNEKLF
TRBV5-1,ASGIRQGAADTQY
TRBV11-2,ASSTWNSGELF
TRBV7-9,ASNLGREQF
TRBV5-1,ASSLEARGQGAGNTIY
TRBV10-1,ASSIGTAEAF
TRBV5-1,ASSLGNMDSDTEAF
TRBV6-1,ASRSGQGANYGYT
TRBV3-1,ASSHPPRTTGELF
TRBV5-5,ARSLYPGEWGQPQH
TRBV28,ASSRTGENYEQY
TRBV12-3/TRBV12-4,ASTMRSSGNTIY
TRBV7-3,ASSETGTSGGSVYEQF
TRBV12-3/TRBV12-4,ASSSPGQGYEKLF
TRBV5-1,ASSRTATANTEAF
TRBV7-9,ASSLAWPGGMYSGANVLT
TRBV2,ASSENTGGTEQF
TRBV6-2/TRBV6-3,ASSPGTGGNYEQY
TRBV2,ASQWGGKGYEQY
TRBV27,ASSLSLPSGVSTDTQY
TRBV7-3,ASSPYEVSGANVLT
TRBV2,ASRNQGNEQY
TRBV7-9,ASSGLNLETQY
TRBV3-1,ASSPPTGQGKGYEQY
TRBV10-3,AISEGRSSGQETQY
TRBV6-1,ASSAGQGAYEQY
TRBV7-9,ASSSTGGSGNTIY
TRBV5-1,ASSLGGGGSTEAF
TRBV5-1,ASSTTSGGYNEQF
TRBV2,ASRGTEYNSPLH
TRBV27,ASSKWVPMHEQY
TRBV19,ASKKQGEVNEQF
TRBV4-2,ASSQASATNEKLF
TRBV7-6,ASSPPGTGNTGELF